This record covers a single T cell receptor (beta chain). The method was immunoSEQ multiplex PCR; TCRdb's version includes in-frame clones alone and lacks a portion of them. The data hold 130,000 or so clones, with 94% observed a single time. This sample was included in a study of T cell responses to AZD1222 COVID-19 vaccine. The CDR3 is 17 amino acids. J lost 4 bases, V lost 0 bases, and 11 bases had no gene match. Germline values: CDR1 GTSNPN, CDR2 SVGIG (reference sequence). Source: peripheral blood, taken on day 0 of AZD1222 vaccination. The chain recombines TRBV30 with TRBJ2-3; 9 nucleotides match TRBD2. The receptor comes from an adult in good health. CDR3 DNA sequence: TGTGCCTGGAGTGTAATACGGGTAGCGGGAGACCCAGATACGCAGTATTTT. It is translated as CAWSVIRVAGDPDTQYF.